This T cell receptor beta chain comes out of a study of T cells in Graves' hyperthyroidism and ophthalmopathy. Overall study results and limits: Through a model of 13 V-J features, ophthalmopathy was separated from stable hyperthyroidism.

The investigators amplified TCR beta CDR3 regions from RNA transcripts. Using the HTBI primer set, a first-round RT-PCR was run on the TCR CDR3. TCRdb passed the multiplex PCR reads through MiXCR, listing each CDR3 protein once. The sample consists of fewer than 850,000 distinct CDR3 sequences, 15% to 20% of them appearing once. This clonotype was picked up many times. Its target is not known. Germline CDR1 is SGHNT and CDR2 is YENEEA. The CDR3 loop spans 16 amino acids. With V trimmed by 5 bases and J by 7 bases, 9 bases remained unmatched. The genes are TRBV11-3 and TRBJ2-5, with TRBD2 matching 14 bases. The origin of this receptor is a man between 50 and 59 years old with Graves' hyperthyroidism. Sequenced material: blood. The CDR3 nucleotides are TGTGCCAGCAGCCCAGGGACTAGCGGGAGCGAAAGGACCCAGTACTTC. It specifies CASSPGTSGSERTQYF.